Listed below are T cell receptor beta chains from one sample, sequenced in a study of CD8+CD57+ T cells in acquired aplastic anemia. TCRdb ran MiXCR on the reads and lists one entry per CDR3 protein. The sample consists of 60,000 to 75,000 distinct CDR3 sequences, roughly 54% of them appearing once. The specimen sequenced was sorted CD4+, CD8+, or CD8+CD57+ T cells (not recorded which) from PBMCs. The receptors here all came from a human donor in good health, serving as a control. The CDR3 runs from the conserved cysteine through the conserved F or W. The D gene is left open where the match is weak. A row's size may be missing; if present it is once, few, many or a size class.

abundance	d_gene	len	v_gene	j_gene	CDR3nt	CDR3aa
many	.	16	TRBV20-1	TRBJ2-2	TGCAGTGCCTTCGACGGACGTAACGCGAACACCGGGGAGCTGTTTTTT	CSAFDGRNANTGELFF
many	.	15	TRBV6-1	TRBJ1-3	TGTGCCAGCAAGAGCCCGGGGACACGGGTTAACACCATATATTTT	CASKSPGTRVNTIYF
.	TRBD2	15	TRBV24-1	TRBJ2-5	TGTGCCACCCGCGGACTAGCGGGATGTCAAGAGACCCAGTACTTC	CATRGLAGCQETQYF
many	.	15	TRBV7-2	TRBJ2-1	TGTGCCAGCAGCTTAGGGGCTAGTGCATACAATGAGCAGTTCTTC	CASSLGASAYNEQFF
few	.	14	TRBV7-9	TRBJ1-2	TGTGCCAGCAGCTTGGTAGGGGGTAACTATGGCTACACCTTC	CASSLVGGNYGYTF
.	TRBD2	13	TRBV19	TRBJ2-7	TGTGCCAGTAGTATAACAGCGGGATACGAGCAGTACTTC	CASSITAGYEQYF
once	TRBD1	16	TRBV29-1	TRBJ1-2	TGCAGCGTCCAAGGACAGGGGGGAGAGGGGATCTATGGCTACACCTTC	CSVQGQGGEGIYGYTF
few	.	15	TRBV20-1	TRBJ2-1	TGCAGTGCTAGAGGCGGGACGGGGAGCTACAATGAGCAGTTCTTC	CSARGGTGSYNEQFF
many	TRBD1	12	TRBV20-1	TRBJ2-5	TGCAGTGCAGCAGGGGGTAGGGAGACCCAGTACTTC	CSAAGGRETQYF
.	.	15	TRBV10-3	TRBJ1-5	TGTGCCATCAGTGAAGAAGGGCAGAGCAATCAGCCCCAGCATTTT	CAISEEGQSNQPQHF
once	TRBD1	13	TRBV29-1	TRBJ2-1	TGCAGCGTGGACAGGAGCTCCTACAATGAGCAGTTCTTC	CSVDRSSYNEQFF
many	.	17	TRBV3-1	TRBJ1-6	TGTGCCAGCAGCCAAGAGGGCGGAAGCTCCTATAATTCACCCCTCCACTTT	CASSQEGGSSYNSPLHF
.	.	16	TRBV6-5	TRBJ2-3	TGTGCCAGCAGTTACTACTCGGCCGACAGGCGAGATACGCAGTATTTT	CASSYYSADRRDTQYF
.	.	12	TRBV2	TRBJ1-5	TGTGCCAGCAGTGACGATGCGCAGCCCCAGCATTTT	CASSDDAQPQHF
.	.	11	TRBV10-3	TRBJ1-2	TGTGCCACTACACTAGGGGGAGGCTACACCTTC	CATTLGGGYTF
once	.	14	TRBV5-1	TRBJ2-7	TGCGCCAGCAAAAAGGCGTACTTCTCCTACGAGCAGTACTTC	CASKKAYFSYEQYF
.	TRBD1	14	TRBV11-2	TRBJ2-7	TGTGCCAGCAGCCACGACAGGGGCTCCTACGAGCAGTACTTC	CASSHDRGSYEQYF
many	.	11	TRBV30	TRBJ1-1	TGTGCCTGGAGAGCGCGCACTGAAGCTTTCTTT	CAWRARTEAFF
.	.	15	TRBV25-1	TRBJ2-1	TGTGCCAGCAGTGGGAACAGGATACCCTACAATGAGCAGTTCTTC	CASSGNRIPYNEQFF
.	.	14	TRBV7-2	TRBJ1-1	TGTGCCAGCAGCCTACGGCAGGGAAGTATCGAAGCTTTCTTT	CASSLRQGSIEAFF
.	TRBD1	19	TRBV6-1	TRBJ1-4	TGTGCCAGCAGTGGGGTAGGGACAGGGGGCTTGATAGGTAGTGAAAAACTGTTTTTT	CASSGVGTGGLIGSEKLFF
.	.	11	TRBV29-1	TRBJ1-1	TGCAGCGTTGTGCGGAACACTGAAGCTTTCTTT	CSVVRNTEAFF
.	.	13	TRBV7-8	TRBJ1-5	TGTGCCAGCAGCCCTGGACATCCCTCGGCCCAGCATTTT	CASSPGHPSAQHF
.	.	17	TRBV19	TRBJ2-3	TGTGCCAGTAGTATAGGCTCCCTGGGACCTAGCACAGATACGCAGTATTTT	CASSIGSLGPSTDTQYF
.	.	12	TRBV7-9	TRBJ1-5	TGTGCCAGCAGCTATAATAATCAGCCCCAGCATTTT	CASSYNNQPQHF